These 8 T cell receptor beta chains originate from one sample sequenced in a study of Ad26.COV2.S vaccination and SARS-CoV-2 variants. The protocol was immunoSEQ multiplex PCR, while the TCRdb copy is restricted to in-frame clones and leaves out a portion. The sample yields a few hundred thousand clones, around 91% seen once. Regarding treatment: around 19 received Ad26.COV2.S at low or high dose, single or two shots; roughly five received placebo; per-sample allocation not given. At day 63 after the first vaccine or placebo injection, samples were drawn. The source material was peripheral blood, sampled in a trial of Ad26.COV2.S vaccine versus placebo. Receptor source: a person between 18 and 65 years old who received the Ad26.COV2.S COVID-19 vaccine or a placebo.

V is TRBV2 and J is TRBJ1-5; TRBD1 matches 11 bases. Germline lookup yields CDR1 SNHLY and CDR2 FYNNEI. The V and J ends lost 6 bases and 7 bases, in that order; junction bases with no gene match: 5. CDR3 length equals 14 residues. The DNA for the CDR3 is TGTGCCAGCAGGAGGACAGGGGGCTGGCAGCCCCAGCATTTT. Its translation: CASRRTGGWQPQHF.

The rearrangement uses TRBV7-2 and TRBJ2-7, with D possibly matching TRBD2 (6 bases). The CDR3 has 16 amino acids. Deletions cut 5 bases from V and 0 bases from J, with 17 bases between. The V gene's germline CDR1 is SGHTA and CDR2 FQGNSA. CDR3 in DNA: TGTGCCAGCAGCCGCACGAGCGGAGGGAGCTCCTACGAGCAGTACTTC. Amino acids: CASSRTSGGSSYEQYF. The whole variable domain, remainder taken from reference TRBV7-2 and TRBJ2-7, is GAGVSQSPSNKVTEKGKDVELRCDPISGHTALYWYRQSLGQGLEFLIYFQGNSAPDKSGLPSDRFSAERTGGSVSTLTIQRTQQEDSAVYLCASSRTSGGSSYEQYFGPGTRLTVT.

The rearrangement joins TRBV11-2 to TRBJ1-4, with no clear D. V was clipped by 2 bases and J by 7 bases, with 11 bases between them. Looked up from germline, CDR1 is SGHAT and CDR2 is FQNNGV. The CDR3 covers 14 residues. CDR3 nucleotide sequence: TGTGCCAGCAGCTTACTCCCACCCAGTGAAAAACTGTTTTTT. This encodes CASSLLPPSEKLFF. The full variable domain, completed using reference TRBV11-2 and TRBJ1-4, is EAGVAQSPRYKIIEKRQSVAFWCNPISGHATLYWYQQILGQGPKLLIQFQNNGVVDDSQLPKDRFSAERLKGVDSTLKIQPAKLEDSAVYLCASSLLPPSEKLFFGSGTQLSVL.

The V gene is TRBV28, the J gene TRBJ2-7; maybe TRBD1 (5 bases). The CDR3 is 14 residues long. Germline assignment: CDR1 MDHEN and CDR2 SYDVKM. The V gene lost 1 base and the J gene lost 6 bases, with 13 bases spanning the gap. The CDR3 DNA sequence: TGTGCCAGCAGTTTATATATGGGGCGCGGCGAGCAGTACTTC. Translated: CASSLYMGRGEQYF.

V and J are TRBV4-1 and TRBJ1-5; tentative D call: TRBD1 (5 bases). Germline CDR1 and CDR2: MGHRA and YSYEKL. The V end was cut by 0 bases, the J end by 7 bases, with 19 bases between. The CDR3 spans 17 residues. In DNA form, the CDR3 reads TGCGCCAGCAGCCAAGACGGCAGGGCGGGTCAGATACAGCCCCAGCATTTT. Amino acids: CASSQDGRAGQIQPQHF.

In this sample, this clone turned up once. V and J are TRBV2 and TRBJ1-1; D possibly corresponds to TRBD1 (5 bases). Trimming stripped 2 bases from V and 2 bases from J, with 12 bases between. The CDR3 contains 15 residues. In germline, CDR1 is SNHLY, CDR2 FYNNEI. CDR3 DNA: TGTGCCAGCAGTGAAACGAAAGGGGCCAACACTGAAGCTTTCTTT. Translating it yields CASSETKGANTEAFF.

V gene TRBV28 combines with J gene TRBJ2-7; 11 bases line up with TRBD1. Germline V gene lookup returns CDR1 MDHEN and CDR2 SYDVKM. With 5 bases clipped from V and 6 bases from J, the junction kept 6 bases outside the gene matches. This CDR3 is built from 14 residues. The CDR3 reads CASSPGTGGFEQYF. The CDR3 region has the DNA TGTGCCAGCAGTCCCGGGACAGGGGGTTTCGAGCAGTACTTC.

The chain employs TRBV5-4 and TRBJ2-1, with 13 nucleotides matching TRBD2. This CDR3 region has 16 residues. Germline V gene data show CDR1 as SGHNT and CDR2 as YYREEE (reference sequence). The V and J ends lost 4 bases and 8 bases, in that order; junction bases with no gene match: 9. As DNA, the CDR3 is TGTGCCAGCAGCCCTGGACTAGCGGGAGTAAGGGATGAGCAGTTCTTC. It encodes CASSPGLAGVRDEQFF.